This paragraph covers one T cell receptor (beta chain) sequence. Its cognate antigen is unknown. This sample stems from a study of CD8 T cells in ankylosing spondylitis. The study, taken as a whole, reports: Disease-linked clones, CD8+, were relatively rare in peripheral blood. The authors reported significant enrichment of disease-linked clones in matched ankylosing spondylitis synovial fluid. Before this, some motif variants had been reported in reactive arthritis synovial fluid and blood. A TCR beta motif of under 10 highly homologous variants seemed to mark ankylosing spondylitis blood.

TCRdb ran MiXCR on the 5' RACE reads and lists one entry per CDR3 protein. Altogether over 400,000 distinct CDR3 sequences are present, roughly 26% being singletons, with the ten largest covering roughly 0.8%. The CDR3 extends over 14 amino acids. V dropped 3 bases and J dropped 2 bases, with 10 bases sitting between them. Per the germline V gene, CDR1 is ENHRY and CDR2 is SYGVKD. V gene TRBV10-3 combines with J gene TRBJ1-1; D call uncertain. Specimen: blood, either unsorted or a sorted T cell fraction (not recorded which). The sequence was obtained from a male donor with ankylosing spondylitis. CDR3 DNA: TGTGCCATCAGTGAAGTCTCCTTAAACACTGAAGCTTTCTTT. This gives the protein CAISEVSLNTEAFF.